The rows below give T cell receptor beta chains drawn from one sample of a study of CD8+ T cells in alopecia areata. Repertoires were generated with immunoSEQ multiplex PCR, while TCRdb's copy carries only in-frame clones and drops some. Of around 150,000 clones listed, 65% to 90% are singletons. Source: CD8+ T cells sorted from blood, taken at week 4, from a patient treated with tofacitinib. These receptors were collected from a human donor with alopecia areata. Both conserved end residues are part of each CDR3. Each record gives: J gene, V gene, CDR3 protein.

J gene: TRBJ2-1; V gene: TRBV21-1; CDR3 protein: CAFARGNEQFF
J gene: TRBJ2-1; V gene: TRBV7-2; CDR3 protein: CASSLEAGSSYNEQFF
J gene: TRBJ2-2; V gene: TRBV4-3; CDR3 protein: CASSQVQGIVGTGELFF
J gene: TRBJ2-7; V gene: TRBV7-6; CDR3 protein: CASSSFHRGSYEQYF
J gene: TRBJ1-4; V gene: TRBV4-3; CDR3 protein: CASSLTAGTNEKLFF
J gene: TRBJ2-7; V gene: TRBV23-1; CDR3 protein: CASSQSRRNSYEQYF
J gene: TRBJ2-3; V gene: TRBV29-1; CDR3 protein: CSVVFSGGTDTQYF
J gene: TRBJ2-3; V gene: TRBV6-1; CDR3 protein: CASSEVSGSTDTQYF
J gene: TRBJ2-1; V gene: TRBV7-2; CDR3 protein: CASSYLANEQFF
J gene: TRBJ1-3; V gene: TRBV29-1; CDR3 protein: CSVRDGRNTIYF
J gene: TRBJ1-2; V gene: TRBV5-1; CDR3 protein: CASSLDENYGYTF
J gene: TRBJ1-1; V gene: TRBV2; CDR3 protein: CASSSQGAVDTEAFF
J gene: TRBJ2-7; V gene: TRBV7-6; CDR3 protein: CASSPGQASSYEQYF
J gene: TRBJ1-2; V gene: TRBV30; CDR3 protein: CAWSLTAYGYTF
J gene: TRBJ2-2; V gene: TRBV2; CDR3 protein: CASSETGQSTGELFF
J gene: TRBJ1-2; V gene: TRBV29-1; CDR3 protein: CSVNGGANYGYTF
J gene: TRBJ2-1; V gene: TRBV29-1; CDR3 protein: CSGYRPGLDSYNEQFF
J gene: TRBJ2-3; V gene: TRBV9; CDR3 protein: CASSLSWGETDTQYF
J gene: TRBJ1-2; V gene: TRBV30; CDR3 protein: CAWTPGQGDYGYTF
J gene: TRBJ2-3; V gene: TRBV10-2; CDR3 protein: CASSAWIGRDTQYF
J gene: TRBJ2-5; V gene: TRBV4-2; CDR3 protein: CASSQGEGLGEETQYF
J gene: TRBJ2-3; V gene: TRBV27; CDR3 protein: CANSRLGPTDTQYF
J gene: TRBJ2-1; V gene: TRBV5-1; CDR3 protein: CASSPPEGTREHDEQFF
J gene: TRBJ2-3; V gene: TRBV6-1; CDR3 protein: CASSDIIDTQYF
J gene: TRBJ1-2; V gene: TRBV14; CDR3 protein: CASSQVLGNGYTF
J gene: TRBJ2-3; V gene: TRBV7-6; CDR3 protein: CASSLVVAGETDTQYF
J gene: TRBJ2-7; V gene: TRBV7-8; CDR3 protein: CASSGRRDRGYEQYF
J gene: TRBJ2-7; V gene: TRBV28; CDR3 protein: CASSLGQGGDEQYF
J gene: TRBJ1-4; V gene: TRBV25-1; CDR3 protein: CASSFSSGTGGEKLFF
J gene: TRBJ2-1; V gene: TRBV30; CDR3 protein: CAWSYNGGEQFF
J gene: TRBJ2-3; V gene: TRBV5-6; CDR3 protein: CASIKATFASTDTQYF
J gene: TRBJ2-1; V gene: TRBV6-5; CDR3 protein: CASSPGQGNYNEQFF
J gene: TRBJ2-7; V gene: TRBV7-9; CDR3 protein: CASSYVSYEQYF
J gene: TRBJ1-2; V gene: TRBV4-1; CDR3 protein: CASSPGGPYGYTF
J gene: TRBJ2-5; V gene: TRBV4-1; CDR3 protein: CASSQDGGTVQETQYF
J gene: TRBJ2-3; V gene: TRBV4-1; CDR3 protein: CASSPTAVGDTQYF
J gene: TRBJ1-1; V gene: TRBV6-5; CDR3 protein: CASRLVDRANTEAFF
J gene: TRBJ2-2; V gene: TRBV2; CDR3 protein: CASSGLANTGELFF
J gene: TRBJ2-3; V gene: TRBV13; CDR3 protein: CASRTSGGTDTQYF
J gene: TRBJ2-3; V gene: TRBV7-9; CDR3 protein: CASSAPPSYLDTQYF
J gene: TRBJ2-3; V gene: TRBV6-4; CDR3 protein: CASSEGLASTDTQYF
J gene: TRBJ1-5; V gene: TRBV5-7; CDR3 protein: CASSLRQVFNQPQHF
J gene: TRBJ2-7; V gene: TRBV4-3; CDR3 protein: CASSPGQGYNNEQYF
J gene: TRBJ2-7; V gene: TRBV29-1; CDR3 protein: CSVEAVGEQYF
J gene: TRBJ2-5; V gene: TRBV21-1; CDR3 protein: CASMPKDTVGKTQYF
J gene: TRBJ2-7; V gene: TRBV7-6; CDR3 protein: CASSLTVRGSTYEQYF
J gene: TRBJ1-1; V gene: TRBV7-9; CDR3 protein: CASSSAGEAFF